Below are 13 T cell receptor beta chains sequenced from a single sample in a study of blood T cell repertoires in COVID-19. Only in-frame clones appear in the TCRdb table, and some are missing; sequencing was by immunoSEQ multiplex PCR. In the table there are 30,000 or so clones, 80% to 90% of which are singletons. The source material was peripheral blood. The receptor set was obtained from a man between 60 and 70 years old with active COVID-19.

The chain links TRBV7-9 to TRBJ2-1; no firm D call. Germline CDR1 SEHNR, CDR2 FQNEAQ (reference sequence). The ends were cut back, 5 bases at V and 0 bases at J, with 11 bases in the middle. The length of the CDR3 is 15 residues. The CDR3 region is CASSTITGSYNEQFF. The CDR3 region has the DNA TGTGCCAGCAGCACGATTACTGGCTCCTACAATGAGCAGTTCTTC. The full variable domain, its missing parts supplied by reference TRBV7-9 and TRBJ2-1, is DTGVSQNPRHKITKRGQNVTFRCDPISEHNRLYWYRQTLGQGPEFLTYFQNEAQLEKSRLLSDRFSAERPKGSFSTLEIQRTEQGDSAMYLCASSTITGSYNEQFFGPGTRLTVL.

This sequence joins TRBV9 and TRBJ2-7; 10 bases line up with TRBD2. The ends lost 1 base at V and 7 bases at J; junction bases unmatched: 11. CDR1 and CDR2 (germline): SGDLS, YYNGEE. The CDR3 contains 16 residues. The CDR3 loop is CASSVRDASGRDEQYF. In DNA form, the CDR3 reads TGTGCCAGCAGCGTAAGGGACGCTAGCGGGAGAGATGAGCAGTACTTC. The full variable domain, rest sourced from reference TRBV9 and TRBJ2-7, is DSGVTQTPKHLITATGQRVTLRCSPRSGDLSVYWYQQSLDQGLQFLIQYYNGEERAKGNILERFSAQQFPDLHSELNLSSLELGDSALYFCASSVRDASGRDEQYFGPGTRLTVT.

This chain uses TRBV3-1 (or the pseudogene TRBV3-2) with TRBJ2-6; TRBD2 is a possible D gene (7 bases). This CDR3 region has 16 residues. Trimming removed 1 base from V and 2 bases from J, with 9 bases in between. Germline loops: CDR1 LGHDT, CDR2 YNNKEL (reference sequence). The CDR3 here is CASSQVGGPGANVLTF. CDR3 in DNA: TGTGCCAGCAGCCAAGTGGGGGGGCCTGGGGCCAACGTCCTGACTTTC.

This chain uses TRBV6-5 with TRBJ2-3; no reliable D call. Germline V CDR1 and CDR2: MNHEY, SVGAGI. This CDR3 contains 13 residues. Trimming cost V 6 bases and J 4 bases, with 11 bases left between them. The CDR3 DNA sequence: TGTGCCAGCAGCCGATGGCCGCCAGATACGCAGTATTTT. Translation: CASSRWPPDTQYF.

The gene calls are TRBV11-3 and TRBJ2-5, with a possible D match to TRBD2 (5 bases). V was pared by 3 bases and J by 2 bases, with 10 bases between. Germline CDR1 is SGHNT and CDR2 is YENEEA. The CDR3 is made up of 14 amino acids. CDR3 protein: CASSLGSGQETQYF. DNA of the CDR3: TGTGCCAGCAGCTTGGGCTCGGGACAAGAGACCCAGTACTTC.

The V gene is TRBV19, the J gene TRBJ2-5, with 11 bases fitting TRBD2. This CDR3 comprises 14 residues. With V trimmed by 9 bases and J by 5 bases, 8 bases remained unmatched. CDR1 is LNHDA and CDR2 is SQIVND in the germline V gene (reference sequence). CDR3 amino acids: CASTSGSRSETQYF. As DNA, the CDR3 is TGTGCCAGCACTAGCGGGAGTAGATCGGAGACCCAGTACTTC.

The chain is built from TRBV4-1 and TRBJ2-1; 12 bases align to TRBD2. Trimming at V came to 6 bases and at J to 3 bases, leaving 9 bases not matched to a gene. CDR3 size: 17 residues. Germline V gene data show CDR1 as MGHRA and CDR2 as YSYEKL. The CDR3 is CASSQMRTSGVYNEQFF. The CDR3 DNA follows: TGCGCCAGCAGTCAAATGCGGACTAGCGGGGTCTACAATGAGCAGTTCTTC.

The CDR3 spells CASSQFLLAGWNEQFF. CDR3 coding DNA: TGTGCCAGCAGCCAATTTCTACTAGCGGGATGGAATGAGCAGTTCTTC. This chain links TRBV3-1 (or the pseudogene TRBV3-2) with TRBJ2-1, with TRBD2 matching over 10 bases. The germline gives CDR1 LGHDT, CDR2 YNNKEL (reference sequence). With V trimmed by 2 bases and J by 7 bases, 8 bases remained unmatched. The CDR3 length is 16 residues.

The rearrangement uses TRBV25-1 and TRBJ1-1; a weak D match, TRBD1 (5 bases). Deletions cut 7 bases from V and 4 bases from J, with 13 bases between. This CDR3 has 13 amino acids. Germline values: CDR1 MGHDK, CDR2 SYGVNS. CDR3 protein: CASTNWGGTEAFF. CDR3 DNA: TGTGCCAGCACCAATTGGGGGGGCACTGAAGCTTTCTTT.

The rearrangement uses TRBV2 and TRBJ2-3; 9 nucleotides line up with TRBD1. The J segment lost 3 bases and the V segment lost 9 bases, leaving 10 bases of the junction unmatched. CDR3 length equals 15 residues. The germline V gene has CDR1 SNHLY and CDR2 FYNNEI. The CDR3 DNA follows: TGTGCCAGTTTACGCCGGGACAGGGCAACAGATACGCAGTATTTT. Translating gives CASLRRDRATDTQYF.

The chain combines TRBV5-6 with TRBJ2-6, with TRBD2 as a possible D gene (5 bases). V dropped 4 bases and J dropped 4 bases, with 12 bases sitting between them. Germline V gives CDR1 SGHDT, CDR2 YYEEEE. The CDR3 covers 15 residues. The CDR3 nucleotides read TGTGCCAGCAGCCGGTATACGGGGGGGGCCAACGTCCTGACTTTC. It specifies CASSRYTGGANVLTF.

CDR3 in DNA: TGCAGCGTTGTCCTTTTCGCGGGAGATAGAAACATTCAGTACTTC. As protein: CSVVLFAGDRNIQYF. The chain is built from TRBV29-1 and TRBJ2-4; 7 nucleotides match TRBD2. The CDR3 loop spans 15 amino acids. The trim removed 4 bases at V and 6 bases at J, leaving 12 bases unmatched. Germline CDR1 is SQVTM and CDR2 is ANQGSEA.

V gene TRBV7-8 combines with J gene TRBJ2-7; 7 bases align to TRBD1. This CDR3 is built from 15 residues. J lost 4 bases, V lost 2 bases, and 8 bases had no gene match. The germline gives CDR1 SGHVS, CDR2 FQNEAQ. CDR3: CASSLSGGQRYEQYF. CDR3 DNA sequence: TGTGCCAGCAGCTTATCAGGGGGACAGCGGTACGAGCAGTACTTC.